This is a list of T cell receptor beta chains from one sample in a study of T-cell reconstitution after alpha-beta-depleted transplantation in children. One entry per CDR3 protein, called by TCRdb with MiXCR from the PCR reads. This table holds roughly 300,000 distinct CDR3 sequences, around a tenth found once. This sample comprised peripheral blood, obtained 180 days after TCRalphabeta/CD19-depleted stem cell transplant. All receptors derive from a male patient between 2 and 9 years old who had a stem cell transplant for chronic granulomatous disease, so the T cells may come from the graft donor. CDR3s include the opening cysteine and the closing phenylalanine or tryptophan. The order of the fields is V gene, D gene, J gene, clone size, CDR3 protein, CDR3 DNA. The D gene is left open where the match is weak. Some rows have no size entry. The others give once, few or many, or a class for an expanded clone.

V gene: TRBV19
D gene: TRBD2
J gene: TRBJ2-5
clone size: few
CDR3 protein: CASDSGRAGETQYF
CDR3 DNA: TGTGCCAGTGATAGCGGGAGGGCCGGAGAGACCCAGTACTTC

V gene: TRBV30
D gene: NA
J gene: TRBJ2-3
clone size: few
CDR3 protein: CAWRELTDTQYF
CDR3 DNA: TGTGCCTGGAGAGAACTCACAGATACGCAGTATTTT

V gene: TRBV7-9
D gene: NA
J gene: TRBJ2-2
clone size: few
CDR3 protein: CASRPAGELFF
CDR3 DNA: TGTGCCAGCAGACCCGCCGGGGAGCTGTTTTTT

V gene: TRBV11-2
D gene: TRBD1
J gene: TRBJ1-2
clone size: many
CDR3 protein: CASSLSGGGRGTF
CDR3 DNA: TGTGCCAGCAGCTTGTCAGGGGGCGGCCGGGGCACCTTC

V gene: TRBV21-1
D gene: NA
J gene: TRBJ2-5
clone size: NA
CDR3 protein: CASSKLGHQETQYF
CDR3 DNA: TGTGCCAGCAGCAAATTGGGTCACCAAGAGACCCAGTACTTC

V gene: TRBV29-1
D gene: TRBD2
J gene: TRBJ2-3
clone size: NA
CDR3 protein: CSVGLAGSTDTQYF
CDR3 DNA: TGCAGCGTCGGCCTAGCGGGGAGCACAGATACGCAGTATTTT

V gene: TRBV20-1
D gene: NA
J gene: TRBJ2-2
clone size: many
CDR3 protein: CSANLGGGNTGELFF
CDR3 DNA: TGCAGTGCAAACCTAGGGGGGGGGAACACCGGGGAGCTGTTTTTT

V gene: TRBV11-2
D gene: NA
J gene: TRBJ2-1
clone size: many
CDR3 protein: CASRSPGSYNEQFF
CDR3 DNA: TGTGCCAGCAGGTCCCCGGGCTCCTACAATGAGCAGTTCTTC

V gene: TRBV10-2
D gene: NA
J gene: TRBJ2-2
clone size: many
CDR3 protein: CASSENRVFGTGELFF
CDR3 DNA: TGCGCCAGCAGTGAAAACAGGGTATTCGGCACCGGGGAGCTGTTTTTT

V gene: TRBV12-3/TRBV12-4
D gene: NA
J gene: TRBJ1-2
clone size: many
CDR3 protein: CASTLTANYGYTF
CDR3 DNA: TGTGCCAGCACCTTGACAGCTAACTATGGCTACACCTTC

V gene: TRBV5-3
D gene: TRBD2
J gene: TRBJ2-2
clone size: NA
CDR3 protein: CASACGLADTSNTGELFF
CDR3 DNA: TGTGCCAGCGCTTGTGGGCTAGCGGATACTTCGAACACCGGGGAGCTGTTTTTT

V gene: TRBV29-1
D gene: TRBD1
J gene: TRBJ1-5
clone size: many
CDR3 protein: CSVGDRGNQPQHF
CDR3 DNA: TGCAGCGTTGGGGACAGGGGCAATCAGCCCCAGCATTTT

V gene: TRBV12-3/TRBV12-4
D gene: NA
J gene: TRBJ1-1
clone size: many
CDR3 protein: CASAMDGYWRNTEAFF
CDR3 DNA: TGTGCCAGTGCAATGGACGGGTACTGGAGGAACACTGAAGCTTTCTTT

V gene: TRBV7-9
D gene: NA
J gene: TRBJ1-5
clone size: NA
CDR3 protein: CASSLETESNQPQHF
CDR3 DNA: TGTGCCAGCAGCTTAGAGACCGAGAGCAATCAGCCCCAGCATTTT

V gene: TRBV7-9
D gene: NA
J gene: TRBJ2-7
clone size: many
CDR3 protein: CARDIQGYEQYF
CDR3 DNA: TGTGCCAGAGATATACAGGGCTACGAGCAGTACTTC

V gene: TRBV9
D gene: TRBD1
J gene: TRBJ2-6
clone size: many
CDR3 protein: CASSVVTGGPGANVLTF
CDR3 DNA: TGTGCCAGCAGCGTAGTGACAGGGGGGCCTGGGGCCAACGTCCTGACTTTC

V gene: TRBV5-1
D gene: TRBD1
J gene: TRBJ2-7
clone size: many
CDR3 protein: CASSLGQGSSEQYF
CDR3 DNA: TGCGCCAGCAGCTTGGGACAGGGGTCGTCCGAGCAGTACTTC

V gene: TRBV29-1
D gene: TRBD1
J gene: TRBJ2-7
clone size: many
CDR3 protein: CSGALTGDPLEQYF
CDR3 DNA: TGCAGCGGCGCTCTGACAGGGGATCCTTTGGAGCAGTACTTC

V gene: TRBV20-1
D gene: TRBD1
J gene: TRBJ2-5
clone size: many
CDR3 protein: CSLTGGGETQYF
CDR3 DNA: TGCAGTTTGACAGGGGGCGGAGAGACCCAGTACTTC

V gene: TRBV28
D gene: NA
J gene: TRBJ2-1
clone size: many
CDR3 protein: CASSFVSRLAVGNEQFF
CDR3 DNA: TGTGCCAGCAGTTTCGTATCCCGGCTAGCCGTCGGGAATGAGCAGTTCTTC

V gene: TRBV7-9
D gene: TRBD1
J gene: TRBJ2-6
clone size: many
CDR3 protein: CASSLMGQAGANVLTF
CDR3 DNA: TGTGCCAGCAGCTTGATGGGACAGGCCGGGGCCAACGTCCTGACTTTC